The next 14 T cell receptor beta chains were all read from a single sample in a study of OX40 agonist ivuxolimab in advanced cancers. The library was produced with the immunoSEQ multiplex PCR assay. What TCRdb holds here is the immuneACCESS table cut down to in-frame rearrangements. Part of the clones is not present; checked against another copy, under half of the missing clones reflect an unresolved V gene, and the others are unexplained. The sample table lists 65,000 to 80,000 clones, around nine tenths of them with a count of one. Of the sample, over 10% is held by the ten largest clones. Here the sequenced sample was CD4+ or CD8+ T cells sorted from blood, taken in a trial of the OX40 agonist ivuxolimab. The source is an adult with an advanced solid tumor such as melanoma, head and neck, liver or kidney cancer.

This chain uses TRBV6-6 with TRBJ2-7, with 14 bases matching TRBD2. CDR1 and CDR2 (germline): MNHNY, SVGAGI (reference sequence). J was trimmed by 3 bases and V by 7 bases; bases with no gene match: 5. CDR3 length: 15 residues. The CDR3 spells CASTIGTSGSYEQYF. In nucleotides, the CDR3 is TGTGCCAGCACCATAGGGACTAGCGGGAGCTACGAGCAGTACTTC.

CDR3 sequence: CASITASSYNSPLHF. The CDR3 DNA is TGTGCCAGCATCACCGCGAGCTCCTATAATTCACCCCTCCACTTT. The chain is built from TRBV2 and TRBJ1-6, with unresolved D. Germline CDR1 is SNHLY and CDR2 is FYNNEI. CDR3 length: 15 residues. With 7 bases removed from V and 0 bases from J, the gap between germline ends came to 10 bases.

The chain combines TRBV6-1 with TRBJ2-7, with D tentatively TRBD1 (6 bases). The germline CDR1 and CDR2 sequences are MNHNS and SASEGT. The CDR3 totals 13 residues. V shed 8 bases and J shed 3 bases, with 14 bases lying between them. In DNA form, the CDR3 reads TGTGCCAGCGTGACAGGCTACCTCTACGAGCAGTACTTC. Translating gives CASVTGYLYEQYF.

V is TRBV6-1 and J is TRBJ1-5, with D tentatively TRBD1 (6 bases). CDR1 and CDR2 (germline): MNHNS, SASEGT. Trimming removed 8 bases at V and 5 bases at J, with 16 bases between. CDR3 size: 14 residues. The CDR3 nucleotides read TGTGCCAGCTCTCGGGGGGGCCCTTATCAGCCCCAGCATTTT. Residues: CASSRGGPYQPQHF.

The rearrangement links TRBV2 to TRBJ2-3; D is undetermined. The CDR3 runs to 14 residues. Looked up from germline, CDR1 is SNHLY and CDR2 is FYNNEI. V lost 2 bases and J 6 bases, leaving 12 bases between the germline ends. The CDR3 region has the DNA TGTGCCAGCAGTGAAAATAGTGGGTCGGATACGCAGTATTTT. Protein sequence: CASSENSGSDTQYF.

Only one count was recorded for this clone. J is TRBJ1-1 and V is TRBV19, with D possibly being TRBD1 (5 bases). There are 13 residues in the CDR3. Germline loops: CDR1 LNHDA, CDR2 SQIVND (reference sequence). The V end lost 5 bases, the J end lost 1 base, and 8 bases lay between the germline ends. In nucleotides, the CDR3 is TGTGCCAGTAGTTCGGGACCGAACACTGAAGCTTTCTTT. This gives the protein CASSSGPNTEAFF.

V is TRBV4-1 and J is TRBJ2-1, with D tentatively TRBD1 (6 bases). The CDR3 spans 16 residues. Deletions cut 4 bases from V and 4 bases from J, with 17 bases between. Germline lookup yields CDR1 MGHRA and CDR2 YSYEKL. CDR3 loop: CASSPPGRQEYNEQFF. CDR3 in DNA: TGCGCCAGCAGCCCGCCTGGCCGACAGGAGTACAATGAGCAGTTCTTC.

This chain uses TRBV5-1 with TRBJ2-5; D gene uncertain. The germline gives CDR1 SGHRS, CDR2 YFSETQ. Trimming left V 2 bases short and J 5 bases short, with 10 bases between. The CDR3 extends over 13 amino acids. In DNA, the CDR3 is TGCGCCAGCAGCTTTGGCGGATCGGAGACCCAGTACTTC. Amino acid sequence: CASSFGGSETQYF.

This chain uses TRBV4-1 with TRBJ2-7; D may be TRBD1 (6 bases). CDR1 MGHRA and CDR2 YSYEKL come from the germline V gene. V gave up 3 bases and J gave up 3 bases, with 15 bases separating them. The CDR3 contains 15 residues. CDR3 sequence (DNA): TGCGCCAGCAGCCAGGAACACAGGGCTAGCTACGAGCAGTACTTC. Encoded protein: CASSQEHRASYEQYF.

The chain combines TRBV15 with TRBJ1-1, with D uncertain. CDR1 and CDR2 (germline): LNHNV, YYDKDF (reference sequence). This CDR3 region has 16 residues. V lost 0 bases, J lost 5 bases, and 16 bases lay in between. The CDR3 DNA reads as TGTGCCACCAGCAGAGAGCGCCTTACAAGCGGAACTGAAGCTTTCTTT. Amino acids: CATSRERLTSGTEAFF.

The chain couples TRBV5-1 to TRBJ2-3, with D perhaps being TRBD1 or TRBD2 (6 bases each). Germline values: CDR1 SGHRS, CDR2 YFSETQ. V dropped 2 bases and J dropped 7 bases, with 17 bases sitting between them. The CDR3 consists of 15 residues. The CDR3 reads CASSFSGDGGNTQYF. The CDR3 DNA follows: TGCGCCAGCAGCTTCTCAGGGGATGGGGGGAATACGCAGTATTTT.

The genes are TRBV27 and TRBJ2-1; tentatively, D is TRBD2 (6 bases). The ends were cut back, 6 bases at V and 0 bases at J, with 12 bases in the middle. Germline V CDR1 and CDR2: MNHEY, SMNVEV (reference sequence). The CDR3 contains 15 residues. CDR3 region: CASRSGLSSYNEQFF. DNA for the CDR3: TGTGCCAGCAGGAGCGGGCTGAGCTCCTACAATGAGCAGTTCTTC.

CDR3 DNA: TGTGCCAGCAGCCCTACCGGGGTCCCGAGCACAGATACGCAGTATTTT. This codes for CASSPTGVPSTDTQYF. The chain combines TRBV6-6 with TRBJ2-3, with D possibly matching TRBD2 (5 bases). CDR1 and CDR2 from the germline V gene are MNHNY and SVGAGI (reference sequence). This CDR3 is 16 amino acids long. With 6 bases removed from V and 0 bases from J, the gap between germline ends came to 16 bases.

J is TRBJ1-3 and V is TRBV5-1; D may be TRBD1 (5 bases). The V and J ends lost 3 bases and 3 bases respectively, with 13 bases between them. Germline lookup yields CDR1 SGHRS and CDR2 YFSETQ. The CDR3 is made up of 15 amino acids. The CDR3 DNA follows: TGCGCCAGCAGCTGGACCGGGACGAATGGAAACACCATATATTTT. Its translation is CASSWTGTNGNTIYF.